The T cell receptor (beta chain) under discussion was sequenced for a study of blood T cell repertoires in COVID-19. Germline lookup yields CDR1 SNHLY and CDR2 FYNNEI. Trimming at V came to 7 bases and at J to 5 bases, leaving 8 bases not matched to a gene. This CDR3 region has 14 residues. Produced via immunoSEQ multiplex PCR; TCRdb's table is partial and in-frame only. The sample yields 25,000 to 30,000 clones, just under 95% seen once. The V and J genes are TRBV2 and TRBJ2-3, with TRBD2 matching over 8 bases. Sequencing was done on a sample of peripheral blood. This clonotype originated in a human donor with active COVID-19. The donor label of this sample is uncertain. Here the CDR3 reads CASTPRLARDTQYF. The CDR3 DNA is TGTGCCAGCACCCCCAGACTAGCGAGAGATACGCAGTATTTT.